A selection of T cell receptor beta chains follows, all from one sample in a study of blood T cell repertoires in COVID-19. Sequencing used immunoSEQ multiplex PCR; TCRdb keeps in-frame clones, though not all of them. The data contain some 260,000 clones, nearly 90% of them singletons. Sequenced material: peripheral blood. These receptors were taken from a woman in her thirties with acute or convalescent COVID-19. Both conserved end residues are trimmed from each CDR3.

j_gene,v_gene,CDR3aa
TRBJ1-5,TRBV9,ASSATGKGNQPQH
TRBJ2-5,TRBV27,ASSLSGGRAIQETQY
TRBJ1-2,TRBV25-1,ASSVQLTGSEGYT
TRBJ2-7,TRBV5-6,ASSFESLYEQY
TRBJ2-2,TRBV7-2,ASSRFVTETGVPGELF
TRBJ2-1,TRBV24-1,ATAGQGLDEQF
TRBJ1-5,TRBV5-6,ASSGRMGNQPQH
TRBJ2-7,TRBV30,AWSPLGQRGYEQY
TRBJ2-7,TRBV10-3,AIKREYDEQY
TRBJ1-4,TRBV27,ASGELYEKLF
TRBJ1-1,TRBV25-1,ASRGQGMNTEAF
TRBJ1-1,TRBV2,ASSRTGFAEAF
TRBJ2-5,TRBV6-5,ASRSGLRETQY
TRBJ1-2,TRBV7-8,ASSFKIGGEGRGYT
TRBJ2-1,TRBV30,AWSGGLAGYNEQF
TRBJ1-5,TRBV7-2,ASSLAGGQQPQH
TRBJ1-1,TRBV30,AWSKGASKADTEAF
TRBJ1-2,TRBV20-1,SADRFGYT
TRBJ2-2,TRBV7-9,ASSPGMANTGELF
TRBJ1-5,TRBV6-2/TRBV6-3,ASSYSKIGGGQPQH
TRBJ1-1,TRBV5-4,ASSGAGVLPEAF
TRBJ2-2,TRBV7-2,ASSLRRGTGELF
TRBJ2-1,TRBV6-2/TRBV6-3,ASSYPDIEQF
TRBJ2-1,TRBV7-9,ASSLMGAGVRNEQF
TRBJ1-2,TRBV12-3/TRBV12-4,ASSLQGAGGYT
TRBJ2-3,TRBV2,ARPSGRVSDTQY
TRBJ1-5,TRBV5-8,ASSQYGGSQPQH
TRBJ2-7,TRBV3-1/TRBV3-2,ASSLTRGYEQY
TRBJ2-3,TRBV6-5,ASAGLAGAGDTQY
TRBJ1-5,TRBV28,ASRTGYNQPQH
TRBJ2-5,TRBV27,ASSLSGASGSVYAQY
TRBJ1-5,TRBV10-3,AISEPGAGAGQPQH
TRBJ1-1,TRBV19,ASNPGAF
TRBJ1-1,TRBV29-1,SVDSGILGTEAF
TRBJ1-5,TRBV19,ASSIADRGNSRQPQH
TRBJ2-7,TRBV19,ASSPKSGTGYYEQY
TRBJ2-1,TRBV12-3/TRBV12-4,ASSLTLREQF
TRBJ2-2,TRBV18,ASSQTGVGGELF
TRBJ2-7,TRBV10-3,AISGAGTGFYEQY
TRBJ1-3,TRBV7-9,ASSLAGAGNTIY
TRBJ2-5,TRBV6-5,ASTIRQGGTQY
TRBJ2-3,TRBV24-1,ATSLLDTQY
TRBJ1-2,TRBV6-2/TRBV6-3,ASSRVTGSNYGYT
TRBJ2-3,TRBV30,AWSGPREGTEY
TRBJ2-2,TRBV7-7,ASSLVGPIQREGAGELF
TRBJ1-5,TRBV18,ASSPSSEWGNQPQH
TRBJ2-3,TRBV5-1,ASSLQGPADTQY
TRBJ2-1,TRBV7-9,ASRDIGLGGTYNEQF
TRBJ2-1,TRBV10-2,ASGLVRSSYNEQF
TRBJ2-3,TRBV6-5,ASSSGTITDTQY
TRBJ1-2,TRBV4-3,ASSQSTGLSGYT
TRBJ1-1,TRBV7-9,ASSLPGQGAINTEAF
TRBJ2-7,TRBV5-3,ARSLYRGYEQY
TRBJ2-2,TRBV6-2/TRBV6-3,ASSYSVGSDGELF
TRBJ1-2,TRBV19,ASTPGGNYGYT
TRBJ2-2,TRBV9,ASSARQGASTGELF
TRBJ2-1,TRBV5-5,ASSLYAGVGYNEQF
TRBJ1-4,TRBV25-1,ASSEYVRGWNEKLF
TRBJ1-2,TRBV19,ASSGDTLYGYT